This entry concerns a single T cell receptor (beta chain). The data were obtained in a study of control samples from healthy donors and cancer patients. The method was immunoSEQ multiplex PCR; TCRdb's version includes in-frame clones alone and lacks a portion of them. The profile shows roughly 200,000 clones, 85% to 95% of them singletons. This CDR3 has 13 amino acids. V was clipped by 3 bases and J by 5 bases, with 10 bases between them. Germline V gives CDR1 LNHDA, CDR2 SQIVND (reference sequence). V usage is TRBV19 and J usage is TRBJ2-5; D is possibly TRBD1 (5 bases). Input material: blood. This receptor was obtained from a man aged 45-65 years in good health. CDR3 nucleotide sequence: TGTGCCAGTAGTATTAGGGGAATGGAGACCCAGTACTTC. Translation: CASSIRGMETQYF.